The present T cell receptor beta chain was sequenced within a study of beta chain features in type 1 diabetes. Many counts were recorded for this clone. Investigators reverse transcribed all isolated RNA, so they sequenced expressed TCRB transcripts. Data came from immunoSEQ multiplex PCR; TCRdb stores just in-frame clones and leaves some out. The sample lists about 210,000 clones, 11% occurring once. CDR3 length: 13 amino acids. Trimming shortened V by 2 bases and J by 4 bases, and 11 bases separated the two germline ends. In germline, CDR1 is GTSNPN, CDR2 SVGIG (reference sequence). The sequence was obtained from a man aged 18 to 29 in good health. Sequencing input: central memory CD4+ T cells from blood. The rearrangement joins TRBV30 to TRBJ2-5, with D unresolved. The CDR3 region has the DNA TGTGCCTGGAGTAGACCACCCGGAGAGACCCAGTACTTC. Translating gives CAWSRPPGETQYF. Full variable domain (rest looked up from reference TRBV30 and TRBJ2-5): SQTIHQWPATLVQPVGSPLSLECTVEGTSNPNLYWYRQAAGRGLQLLFYSVGIGQISSEVPQNLSASRPQDRQFILSSKKLLLSDSGFYLCAWSRPPGETQYFGPGTRLLVL.